The 14 T cell receptor beta chains below all came from one sample that was sequenced in a study of blood T cell repertoires in COVID-19. The method was immunoSEQ multiplex PCR; TCRdb's version includes in-frame clones alone and lacks a portion of them. The sample lists about 200,000 clones, under 90% occurring once. The sequenced sample consisted of PBMCs or T cells enriched from blood (not recorded which). The source is a woman aged 25 to 39 with acute COVID-19.

This sequence joins TRBV28 and TRBJ1-4, with D possibly TRBD1 on 6 matching bases. Germline CDR1 MDHEN, CDR2 SYDVKM. V lost 5 bases and J lost 0, with 10 bases in between. This CDR3 region has 15 residues. This CDR3 is CASSITGTTNEKLFF. The DNA for the CDR3 is TGTGCCAGCAGTATAACAGGGACAACTAATGAAAAACTGTTTTTT.

This clone was picked up one time. The chain has TRBV27 and TRBJ2-1; TRBD1 matches 7 bases. The CDR3 spans 15 residues. Germline lookup yields CDR1 MNHEY and CDR2 SMNVEV (reference sequence). With V trimmed by 7 bases and J by 4 bases, 10 bases remained unmatched. The CDR3 DNA sequence: TGTGCCAGCAAACCCGACAGGGACACATACAATGAGCAGTTCTTC. Its protein is CASKPDRDTYNEQFF.

V is TRBV19 and J is TRBJ2-2; D call uncertain. The V end lost 8 bases, the J end lost 1 base, and 8 bases lay between the germline ends. The CDR3 sequence is 13 residues long. CDR1 and CDR2 from the germline V gene are LNHDA and SQIVND (reference sequence). The CDR3 here is CASHQENTGELFF. CDR3 DNA sequence: TGTGCCAGTCACCAGGAGAACACCGGGGAGCTGTTTTTT.

Comment on this clone: A much larger clonotype is one base distant, so this may be a read error. V is TRBV27 and J is TRBJ2-7, with D possibly being TRBD2 (5 bases). CDR3 size: 13 residues. Germline V lookup: CDR1 MNHEY, CDR2 SMNVEV (reference sequence). V was clipped by 3 bases and J by 1 base, with 7 bases between them. This CDR3 reads CASSLGDSYEQYF. The DNA for the CDR3 is TGTGCCAGCAGTTTGGGAGATTCCTACGAGCAGTACTTC.

J is TRBJ1-5 and V is TRBV6-5; 8 positions match TRBD1. V dropped 1 base and J dropped 4; count of bases not matched to a gene: 3. The CDR3 sequence is 15 residues long. CDR1 is MNHEY, CDR2 SVGAGI, per germline. The CDR3 sequence: CASSYWRDRNQPQHF. CDR3 DNA: TGTGCCAGCAGTTACTGGAGGGACAGGAATCAGCCCCAGCATTTT.

This clone was recorded a few times. Other nucleotide sequences from this sample produce the same CDR3. This rearrangement joins TRBV9 to TRBJ2-6, with 7 positions matching TRBD1. The trim removed 7 bases at V and 3 bases at J, leaving 19 bases unmatched. Germline CDR1 SGDLS, CDR2 YYNGEE. The CDR3 loop spans 19 amino acids. The CDR3 coding sequence is TGTGCCAGCGGATTAAAAGGGTGGGACAGAGTAAGTGGGGCCAACGTCCTGACTTTC. Encoded protein: CASGLKGWDRVSGANVLTF.

This chain joins TRBV5-6 and TRBJ1-4; tentatively, D is TRBD1 (5 bases). In germline, CDR1 is SGHDT, CDR2 YYEEEE. The CDR3 is 16 amino acids. The ends were cut back, 0 bases at V and 5 bases at J, with 14 bases in the middle. The CDR3 coding sequence is TGTGCCAGCAGCTTGGATAGTGACAGTAAAAATGAAAAACTGTTTTTT. This translates into CASSLDSDSKNEKLFF.

This chain uses TRBV5-3 with TRBJ1-2, with TRBD1 as a possible D gene (6 bases). TRBV5-3 is an open reading frame whose function is uncertain. The germline V and J ends were trimmed by 2 bases and 10 bases, with 30 bases remaining between them. This CDR3 region has 18 residues. The CDR3 nucleotides read TGTGCCAGAAGCTTCCATGGAACCATACAGGGCTCCTTCTACGTCTACACCTTC. Its protein is CARSFHGTIQGSFYVYTF.

This clone was seen a few times. This chain connects TRBV28 to TRBJ2-7, with a tentative D call TRBD1 (5 bases). The CDR3 has 16 residues. V lost 4 bases and J 2 bases, leaving 18 bases between the germline ends. In germline, CDR1 is MDHEN, CDR2 SYDVKM. The CDR3 spells CASSSPGTGLTYEQYF. As DNA, the CDR3 is TGTGCCAGCAGTTCCCCTGGTACAGGTCTGACCTACGAGCAGTACTTC.

V usage is TRBV2 and J usage is TRBJ1-5; the match to TRBD1 covers 8 bases. Germline CDR1 reads SNHLY; CDR2 reads FYNNEI. Trimming removed 6 bases from V and 7 bases from J; junction bases left unmatched: 8. This CDR3 contains 14 residues. This CDR3 reads CASRRTGRRQPQHF. Written as DNA, the CDR3 is TGTGCCAGCAGGCGGACAGGGAGGCGGCAGCCCCAGCATTTT.

The V and J genes are TRBV7-8 and TRBJ1-3; maybe TRBD1 (5 bases). The CDR3 has 15 amino acids. Trimming shortened V by 5 bases and J by 0 bases, and 11 bases separated the two germline ends. Germline V gene sequence: CDR1 SGHVS, CDR2 FQNEAQ. Written as DNA, the CDR3 is TGTGCCAGCAGCCGCAGGGTCGGCTCTGGAAACACCATATATTTT. Translating gives CASSRRVGSGNTIYF. Together with reference TRBV7-8 and TRBJ1-3, the CDR3 gives the full variable domain: GAGVSQSPRYKVAKRGQDVALRCDPISGHVSLFWYQQALGQGPEFLTYFQNEAQLDKSGLPSDRFFAERPEGSVSTLKIQRTQQEDSAVYLCASSRRVGSGNTIYFGEGSWLTVV.

The CDR3 region is CARAPRKGMASPGTGELFF. The CDR3 DNA is TGTGCCAGGGCCCCCCGGAAGGGGATGGCCAGTCCCGGGACCGGGGAGCTGTTTTTT. The chain employs TRBV9 and TRBJ2-2; D possibly corresponds to TRBD1 (5 bases). Germline V CDR1 and CDR2: SGDLS, YYNGEE. Deletions cut 8 bases from V and 5 bases from J, with 31 bases between. This CDR3 is built from 19 residues.

The chain combines TRBV9 with TRBJ2-2; D gene unclear. V was cut by 0 bases and J by 4 bases, with 7 bases left in between. The V gene's germline CDR1 is SGDLS and CDR2 YYNGEE. The CDR3 covers 14 residues. The CDR3: CASSVGRSTGELFF. CDR3 in DNA: TGTGCCAGCAGCGTAGGAAGGAGCACCGGGGAGCTGTTTTTT.

The chain recombines TRBV4-3 with TRBJ2-7; a weak D match, TRBD2 (7 bases). Looked up from germline, CDR1 is LGHNA and CDR2 is YSLEER. V was trimmed by 4 bases and J by 3 bases, leaving 19 bases between them. CDR3 length equals 16 residues. CDR3 loop: CASSRETPGGRYEQYF. In nucleotides, the CDR3 is TGCGCCAGCAGCCGAGAGACACCGGGGGGCCGCTACGAGCAGTACTTC.